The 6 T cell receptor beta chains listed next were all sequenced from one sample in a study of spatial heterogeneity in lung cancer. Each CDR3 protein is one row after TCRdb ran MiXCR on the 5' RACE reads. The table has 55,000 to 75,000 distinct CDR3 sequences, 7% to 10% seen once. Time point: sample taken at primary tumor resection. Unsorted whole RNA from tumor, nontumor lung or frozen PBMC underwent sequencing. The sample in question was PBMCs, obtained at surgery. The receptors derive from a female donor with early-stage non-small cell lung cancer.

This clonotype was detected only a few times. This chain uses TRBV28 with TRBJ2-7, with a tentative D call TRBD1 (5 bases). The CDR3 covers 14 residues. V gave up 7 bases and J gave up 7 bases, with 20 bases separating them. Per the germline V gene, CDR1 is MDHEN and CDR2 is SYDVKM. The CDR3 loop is CASTTGYPSEEQYV. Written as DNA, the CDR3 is TGTGCCAGCACCACAGGATACCCTTCGGAAGAGCAGTACGTC.

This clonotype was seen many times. The CDR3 protein is CASSFTSGGHNEQFF. The CDR3 nucleotides are TGTGCCAGCAGTTTCACTAGCGGGGGGCACAATGAGCAGTTCTTC. This chain uses TRBV27 with TRBJ2-1; TRBD2 matches 12 bases. Per the germline V gene, CDR1 is MNHEY and CDR2 is SMNVEV (reference sequence). The trim removed 3 bases at V and 5 bases at J, leaving 2 bases unmatched. This CDR3 is built from 15 residues.

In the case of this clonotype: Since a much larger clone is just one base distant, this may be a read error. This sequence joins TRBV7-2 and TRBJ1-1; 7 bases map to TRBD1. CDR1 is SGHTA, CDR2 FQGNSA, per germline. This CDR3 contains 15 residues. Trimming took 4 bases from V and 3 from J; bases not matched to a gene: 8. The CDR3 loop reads CASSCQTGRDTEAFF. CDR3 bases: TGTGCCAGCAGCTGCCAGACAGGGAGGGACACTGAAGCTTTCTTT.

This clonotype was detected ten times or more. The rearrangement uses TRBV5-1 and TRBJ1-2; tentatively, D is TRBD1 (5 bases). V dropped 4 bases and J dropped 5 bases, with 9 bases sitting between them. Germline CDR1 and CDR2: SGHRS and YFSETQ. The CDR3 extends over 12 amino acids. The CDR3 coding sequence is TGCGCCAGCAGCCTGGGACGGTATGGCTACACCTTC. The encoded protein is CASSLGRYGYTF.

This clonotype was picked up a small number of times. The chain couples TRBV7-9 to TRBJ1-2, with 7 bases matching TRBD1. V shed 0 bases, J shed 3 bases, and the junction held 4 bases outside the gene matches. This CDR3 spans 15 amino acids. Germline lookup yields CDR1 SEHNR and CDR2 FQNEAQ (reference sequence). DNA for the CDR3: TGTGCCAGCAGCTTAGCGGGGACAGAAGACTATGGCTACACCTTC. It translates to CASSLAGTEDYGYTF.

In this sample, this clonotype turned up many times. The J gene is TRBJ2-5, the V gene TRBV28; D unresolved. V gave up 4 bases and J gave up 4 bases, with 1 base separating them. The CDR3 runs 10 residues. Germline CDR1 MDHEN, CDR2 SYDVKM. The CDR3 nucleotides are TGTGCCAGCAGTTCAGAGACCCAGTACTTC. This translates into CASSSETQYF.